The 8 T cell receptor beta chains below were found in one sample sequenced in a study of blood T cell repertoires in COVID-19 (dated by TCRdb to 2018 to 2020). The library was obtained by the immunoSEQ multiplex PCR assay. Imported from immuneACCESS, the table was reduced by TCRdb to in-frame sequences with V and J called. These copies leave out some clones; in studies compared against another copy, an unresolved V gene accounts for under half, and the cause of the remainder is not known. The sample records around 300,000 clones, 65% to 90% of which are singletons. 13% of the sample lies in the top ten. Material for sequencing was peripheral blood. The source of these receptors is a human donor in a cohort sampled during active COVID-19.

The chain is built from TRBV4-1 and TRBJ1-1; TRBD1 might be the D (5 bases). The V gene lost 0 bases and the J gene lost 7 bases, with 12 bases spanning the gap. This CDR3 comprises 14 residues. Germline V gives CDR1 MGHRA, CDR2 YSYEKL. The CDR3 DNA is TGCGCCAGCAGCCAAGATTACCGTACAGGTGAAGCTTTCTTT. As protein: CASSQDYRTGEAFF.

The V call is TRBV5-1, the J call TRBJ2-3; TRBD2 might be the D (5 bases). CDR3 length: 15 amino acids. Germline CDR1 SGHRS, CDR2 YFSETQ. Trimming cost V 0 bases and J 3 bases, with 11 bases left between them. The CDR3 protein is CASSLASGTTDTQYF. For the CDR3, the DNA is TGCGCCAGCAGCTTGGCCAGCGGAACTACAGATACGCAGTATTTT.

CDR3 amino acids: CARSLGGPSQYF. CDR3 nucleotides: TGTGCCAGAAGCTTAGGGGGGCCGTCCCAGTACTTC. This sequence joins TRBV7-5 and TRBJ2-7; the listed D gene, TRBD1, was not tested against the DNA. TRBV7-5 is a listed pseudogene. The CDR3 has 12 residues.

The CDR3 protein is CSVVGQLNTEAFF. The CDR3 nucleotides are TGCAGCGTTGTGGGCCAGCTGAACACTGAAGCTTTCTTT. The chain employs TRBV29-1 and TRBJ1-1; no reliable D call. CDR1 and CDR2 from the germline V gene are SQVTM and ANQGSEA. Trimming took 4 bases from V and 0 from J, leaving 9 bases between them. The CDR3 covers 13 residues.

V usage is TRBV18 and J usage is TRBJ2-6; 7 bases match TRBD1. The ends lost 1 base at V and 0 bases at J; junction bases unmatched: 6. Germline V gene sequence: CDR1 KGHSH, CDR2 LQKENI. The CDR3 consists of 18 residues. The CDR3 region has the DNA TGTGCCAGCTCACCACGACAGGGTTTGGTCTCTGGGGCCAACGTCCTGACTTTC. Translating it yields CASSPRQGLVSGANVLTF.

V is TRBV28 and J is TRBJ2-5; 7 positions agree with TRBD2. Trimming cost V 2 bases and J 6 bases; bases outside gene matches: 6. Germline-derived CDR1 and CDR2 are MDHEN and SYDVKM. The CDR3 has 14 residues. The CDR3 bases are TGTGCCAGCAGTTTAGGCGGGAGTGGCAAGACCCAGTACTTC. Encoded protein: CASSLGGSGKTQYF.

This clone was seen only once. The V and J genes are TRBV5-1 and TRBJ1-4, with 10 nucleotides matching TRBD1. There are 15 residues in the CDR3. Germline CDR1 SGHRS, CDR2 YFSETQ. After removal of 5 bases from V and 4 bases from J, the junction contained 5 bases not matched to a gene. The CDR3 DNA reads as TGCGCCAGCAGGACAGGACAGGGGGATAATGAAAAACTGTTTTTT. Residues: CASRTGQGDNEKLFF. Using reference TRBV5-1 and TRBJ1-4 for the parts outside the CDR3, the full variable domain is KAGVTQTPRYLIKTRGQQVTLSCSPISGHRSVSWYQQTPGQGLQFLFEYFSETQRNKGNFPGRFSGRQFSNSRSEMNVSTLELGDSALYLCASRTGQGDNEKLFFGSGTQLSVL.

V gene TRBV5-1 combines with J gene TRBJ2-5; 12 bases map to TRBD2. The CDR3 has 15 residues. The trim removed 1 base at V and 5 bases at J, leaving 3 bases unmatched. In germline, CDR1 is SGHRS, CDR2 YFSETQ. The CDR3 spells CASSLFLAGGETQYF. In nucleotides, the CDR3 is TGCGCCAGCAGCTTGTTCCTAGCGGGAGGGGAGACCCAGTACTTC.